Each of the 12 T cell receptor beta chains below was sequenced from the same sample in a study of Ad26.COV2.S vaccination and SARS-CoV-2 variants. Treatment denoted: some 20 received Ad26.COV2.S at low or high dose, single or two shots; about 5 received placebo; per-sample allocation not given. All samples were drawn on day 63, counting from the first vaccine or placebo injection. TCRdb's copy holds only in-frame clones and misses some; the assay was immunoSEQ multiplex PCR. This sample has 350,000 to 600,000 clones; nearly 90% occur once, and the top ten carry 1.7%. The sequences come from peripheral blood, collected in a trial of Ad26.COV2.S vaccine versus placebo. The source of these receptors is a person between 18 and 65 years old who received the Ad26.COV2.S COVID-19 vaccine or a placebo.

The chain's CDR3 is CSAPTSIEQFF. The CDR3 DNA reads TGCAGTGCCCCTACGTCCATTGAGCAGTTCTTC. V is TRBV20-1 and J is TRBJ2-1; no definite D call. V was trimmed by 6 bases and J by 9 bases, leaving 12 bases between them. Germline CDR1 DFQATT, CDR2 SNEGSKA (reference sequence). The CDR3 runs to 11 residues.

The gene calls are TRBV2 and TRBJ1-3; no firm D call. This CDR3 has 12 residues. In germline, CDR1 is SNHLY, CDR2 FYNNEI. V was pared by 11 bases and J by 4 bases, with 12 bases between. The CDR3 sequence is CASGSGGNTIYF. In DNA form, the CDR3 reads TGTGCCTCCGGGAGCGGGGGAAACACCATATATTTT.

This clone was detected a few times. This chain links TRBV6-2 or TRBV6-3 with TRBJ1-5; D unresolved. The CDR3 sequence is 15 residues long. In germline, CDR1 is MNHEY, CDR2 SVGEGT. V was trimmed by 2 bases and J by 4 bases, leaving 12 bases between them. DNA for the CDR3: TGTGCCAGCAGTTACAAGGTGCACAAGAATCAGCCCCAGCATTTT. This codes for CASSYKVHKNQPQHF.

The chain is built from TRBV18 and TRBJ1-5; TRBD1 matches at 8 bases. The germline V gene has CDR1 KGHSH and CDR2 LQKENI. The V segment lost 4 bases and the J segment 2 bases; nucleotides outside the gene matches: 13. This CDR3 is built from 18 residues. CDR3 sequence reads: CASSRTVAGGAGNQPQHF. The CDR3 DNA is TGTGCCAGCTCACGTACCGTGGCAGGGGGCGCCGGCAATCAGCCCCAGCATTTT.

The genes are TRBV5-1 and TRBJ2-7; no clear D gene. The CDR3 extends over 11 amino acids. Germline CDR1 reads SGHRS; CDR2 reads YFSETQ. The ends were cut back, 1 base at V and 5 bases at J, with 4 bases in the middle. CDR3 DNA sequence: TGCGCCAGCAGCTTGAATGACGAGCAGTACTTC. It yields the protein CASSLNDEQYF.

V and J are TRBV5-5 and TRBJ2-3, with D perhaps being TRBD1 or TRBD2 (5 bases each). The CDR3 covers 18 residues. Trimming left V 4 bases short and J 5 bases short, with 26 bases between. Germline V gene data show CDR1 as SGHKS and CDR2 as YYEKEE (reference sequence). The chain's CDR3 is CASSLVEGSQGGIDTQYF. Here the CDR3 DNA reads TGTGCCAGCAGCCTCGTTGAGGGCAGTCAGGGCGGAATAGATACGCAGTATTTT.

The CDR3 loop is CASGAEAFF. CDR3 in DNA: TGTGCCAGCGGGGCTGAAGCTTTCTTT. This chain uses TRBV19 with TRBJ1-1; D not resolved. Deletions cut 9 bases from V and 6 bases from J, with 5 bases between. CDR3 length: 9 amino acids. Germline-derived CDR1 and CDR2 are LNHDA and SQIVND (reference sequence).

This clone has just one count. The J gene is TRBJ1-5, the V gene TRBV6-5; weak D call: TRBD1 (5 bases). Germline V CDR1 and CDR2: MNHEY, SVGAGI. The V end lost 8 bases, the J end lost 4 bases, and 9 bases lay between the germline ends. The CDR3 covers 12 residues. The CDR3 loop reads CASSGPNQPQHF. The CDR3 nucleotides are TGTGCCAGCTCAGGGCCAAATCAGCCCCAGCATTTT.

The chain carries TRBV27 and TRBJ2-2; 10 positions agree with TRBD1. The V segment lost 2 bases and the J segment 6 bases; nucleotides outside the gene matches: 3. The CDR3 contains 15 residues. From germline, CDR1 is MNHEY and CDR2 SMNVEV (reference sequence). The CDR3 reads CASSLATGGPGELFF. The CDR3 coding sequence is TGTGCCAGCAGTTTAGCGACAGGGGGCCCCGGGGAGCTGTTTTTT.

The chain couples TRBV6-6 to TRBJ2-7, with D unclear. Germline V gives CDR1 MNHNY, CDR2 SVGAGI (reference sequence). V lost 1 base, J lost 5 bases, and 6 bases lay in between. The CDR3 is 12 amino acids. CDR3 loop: CASSYFFNEQYF. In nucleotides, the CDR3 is TGTGCCAGCAGTTACTTCTTTAACGAGCAGTACTTC.

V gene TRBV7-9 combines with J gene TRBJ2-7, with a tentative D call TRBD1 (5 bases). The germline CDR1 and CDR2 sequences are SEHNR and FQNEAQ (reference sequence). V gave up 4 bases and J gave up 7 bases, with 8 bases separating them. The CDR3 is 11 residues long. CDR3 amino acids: CASSSGWEQYF. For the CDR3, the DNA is TGTGCCAGCAGCTCAGGGTGGGAGCAGTACTTC.

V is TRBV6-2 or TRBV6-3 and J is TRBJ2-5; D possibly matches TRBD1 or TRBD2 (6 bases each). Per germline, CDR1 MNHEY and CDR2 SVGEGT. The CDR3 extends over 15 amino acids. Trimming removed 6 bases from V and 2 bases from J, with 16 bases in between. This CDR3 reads CASSPGGGAQETQYF. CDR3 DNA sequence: TGTGCCAGCAGCCCCGGGGGCGGGGCTCAAGAGACCCAGTACTTC.